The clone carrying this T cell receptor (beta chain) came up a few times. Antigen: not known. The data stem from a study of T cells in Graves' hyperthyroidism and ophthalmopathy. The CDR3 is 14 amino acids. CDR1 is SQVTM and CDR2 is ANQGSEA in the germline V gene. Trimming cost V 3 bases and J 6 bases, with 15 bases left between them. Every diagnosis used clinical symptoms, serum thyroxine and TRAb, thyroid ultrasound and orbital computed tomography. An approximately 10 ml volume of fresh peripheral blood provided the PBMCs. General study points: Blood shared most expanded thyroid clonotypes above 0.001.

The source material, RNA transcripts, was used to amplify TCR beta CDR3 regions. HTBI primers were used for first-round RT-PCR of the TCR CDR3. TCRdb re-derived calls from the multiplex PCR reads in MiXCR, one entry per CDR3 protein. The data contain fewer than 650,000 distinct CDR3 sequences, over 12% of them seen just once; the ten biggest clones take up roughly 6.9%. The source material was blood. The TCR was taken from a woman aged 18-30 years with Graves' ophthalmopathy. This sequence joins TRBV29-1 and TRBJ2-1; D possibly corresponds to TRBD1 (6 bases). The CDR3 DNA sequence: TGCAGCGTTGAGGGTACCGGGACACGCAATGAGCAGTTCTTC. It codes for CSVEGTGTRNEQFF.